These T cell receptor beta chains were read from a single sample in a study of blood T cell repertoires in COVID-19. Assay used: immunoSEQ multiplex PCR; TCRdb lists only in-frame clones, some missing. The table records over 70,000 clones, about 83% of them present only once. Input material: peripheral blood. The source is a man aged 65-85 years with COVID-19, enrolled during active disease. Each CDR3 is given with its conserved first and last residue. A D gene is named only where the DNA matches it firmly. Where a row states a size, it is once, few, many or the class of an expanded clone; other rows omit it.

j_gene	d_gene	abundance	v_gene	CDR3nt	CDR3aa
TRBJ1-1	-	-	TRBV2	TGTGCCAGCAGTGAGGGGGCTAACACTGAAGCTTTCTTT	CASSEGANTEAFF
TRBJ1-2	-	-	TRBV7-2	TGTGCCAGCAGCACCGACAGCCAAAACTATGGCTACACCTTC	CASSTDSQNYGYTF
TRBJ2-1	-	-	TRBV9	TGTGCCAGCAGCGGACCCCAGGGTGGCTACAATGAGCAGTTCTTC	CASSGPQGGYNEQFF
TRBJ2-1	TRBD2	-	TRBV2	TGTGCCAGTACCGGGACTAGCGTATACAATGAGCAGTTCTTC	CASTGTSVYNEQFF
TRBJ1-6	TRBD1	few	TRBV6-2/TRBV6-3	TGTGCCAGCAGCGGGACAGCAACAAATTCACCCCTCCACTTT	CASSGTATNSPLHF
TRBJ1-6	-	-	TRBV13	TGTGCCAGCAGCTTACGCCGGGAATATAATTCACCCCTCCACTTT	CASSLRREYNSPLHF
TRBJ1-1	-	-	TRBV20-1	TGCAGTGCTAGATTCAGGGAAGCTTTCTTT	CSARFREAFF
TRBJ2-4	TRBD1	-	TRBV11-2	TGTGCCAGCAGCTTAAGGGGGCAGGGCGGTGGTGACATTCAGTACTTC	CASSLRGQGGGDIQYF
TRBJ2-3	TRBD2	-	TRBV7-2	TGTGCCAGCAGCTTGCGGGAGGCAGATACGCAGTATTTT	CASSLREADTQYF
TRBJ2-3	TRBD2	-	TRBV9	TGTGCCAGCAGCGTAGCTGATAGCGGGGGGACAGATACGCAGTATTTT	CASSVADSGGTDTQYF
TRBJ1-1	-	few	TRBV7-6	TGTGCCAGCAGCCCAGGTGGGGGGGGTCGATTCCTAATGAACACTGAAGCTTTCTTT	CASSPGGGGRFLMNTEAFF
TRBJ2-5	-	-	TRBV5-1	TGCGCCAGCAGCTTGGCTGGCAGGGAGGCTGAGACCCAGTACTTC	CASSLAGREAETQYF